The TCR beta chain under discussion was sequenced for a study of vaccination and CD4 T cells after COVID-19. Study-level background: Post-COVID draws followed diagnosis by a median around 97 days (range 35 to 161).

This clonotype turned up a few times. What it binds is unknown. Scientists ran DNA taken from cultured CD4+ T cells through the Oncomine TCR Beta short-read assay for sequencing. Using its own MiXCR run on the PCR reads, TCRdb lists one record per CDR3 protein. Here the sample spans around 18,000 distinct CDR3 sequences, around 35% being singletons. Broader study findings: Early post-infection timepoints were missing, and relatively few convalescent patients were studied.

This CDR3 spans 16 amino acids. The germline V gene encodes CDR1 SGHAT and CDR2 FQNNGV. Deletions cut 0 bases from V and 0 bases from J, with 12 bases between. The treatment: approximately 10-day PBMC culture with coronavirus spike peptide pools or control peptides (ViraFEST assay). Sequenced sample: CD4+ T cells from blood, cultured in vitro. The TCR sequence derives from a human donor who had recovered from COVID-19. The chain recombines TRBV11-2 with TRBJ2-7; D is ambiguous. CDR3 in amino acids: CASSLDASGISYEQYF. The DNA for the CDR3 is TGTGCCAGCAGCTTAGATGCCTCAGGAATCTCCTACGAGCAGTACTTC.